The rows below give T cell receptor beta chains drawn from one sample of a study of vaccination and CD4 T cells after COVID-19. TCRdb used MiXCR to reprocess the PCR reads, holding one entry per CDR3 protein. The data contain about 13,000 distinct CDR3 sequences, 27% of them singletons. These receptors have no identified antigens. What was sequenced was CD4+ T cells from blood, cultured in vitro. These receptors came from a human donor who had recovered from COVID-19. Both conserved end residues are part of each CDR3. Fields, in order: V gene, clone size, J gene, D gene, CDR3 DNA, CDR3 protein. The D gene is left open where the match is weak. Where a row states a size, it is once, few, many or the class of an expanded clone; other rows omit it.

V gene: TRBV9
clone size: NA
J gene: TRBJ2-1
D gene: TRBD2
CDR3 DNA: TGTGCCAGCAGCGTAGTGGGACTAGCGCCCGGGCAGGGGGACGAGCAGTTCTTC
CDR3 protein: CASSVVGLAPGQGDEQFF

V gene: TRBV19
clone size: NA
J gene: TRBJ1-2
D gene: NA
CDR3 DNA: TGTGCCAGTAGTATCAAACAGGGATCAGTCGTGGGGCCAGGCTACACCTTC
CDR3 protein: CASSIKQGSVVGPGYTF

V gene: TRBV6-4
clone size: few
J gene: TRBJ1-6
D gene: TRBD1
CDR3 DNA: TGTGCCAGCAGTGCCCGACAGGGCGACGGTTCACCCCTCCACTTT
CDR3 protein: CASSARQGDGSPLHF

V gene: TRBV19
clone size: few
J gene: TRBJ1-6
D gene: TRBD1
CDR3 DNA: TGTGCCAGTAGTTCGACAGGGATCACCTATAATTCACCCCTCCACTTT
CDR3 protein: CASSSTGITYNSPLHF

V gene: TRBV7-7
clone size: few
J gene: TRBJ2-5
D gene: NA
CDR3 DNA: TGTGCCAGCAGCTTACTAGGGGCACACCAAGAGACCCAGTACTTC
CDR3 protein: CASSLLGAHQETQYF

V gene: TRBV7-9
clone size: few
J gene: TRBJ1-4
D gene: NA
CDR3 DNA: TGTGCCAGCAGCTTAGTCGGAAGGGGTCCCACTAATGAAAAACTGTTTTTT
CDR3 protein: CASSLVGRGPTNEKLFF

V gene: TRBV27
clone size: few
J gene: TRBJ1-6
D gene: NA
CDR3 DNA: TGTGCCAGCAGTTCCTGGCAGAGTACTGGATCACCCCTCCACTTT
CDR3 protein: CASSSWQSTGSPLHF

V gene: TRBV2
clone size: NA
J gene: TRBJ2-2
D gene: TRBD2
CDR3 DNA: TGTGCCAGCAGAGGACTAGCGGGGCTCACCGGGGAGCTGCTTTTT
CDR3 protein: CASRGLAGLTGELLF

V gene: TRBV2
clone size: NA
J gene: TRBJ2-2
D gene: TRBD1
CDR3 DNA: TGTGCCAGCAGGATTACAGGGGGGAACACCGGGGAGCTGTTTTTT
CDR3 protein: CASRITGGNTGELFF

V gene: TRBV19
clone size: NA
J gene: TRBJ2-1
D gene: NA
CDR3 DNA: TGTGCCAGTAGTATTATAGGCTACAATGAGCAGTTCTTC
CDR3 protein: CASSIIGYNEQFF

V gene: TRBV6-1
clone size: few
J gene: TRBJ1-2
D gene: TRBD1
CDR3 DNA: TGTGCCAGCAGGGGACAGGGCGGAAGAAACTATGGCTACACCTTC
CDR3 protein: CASRGQGGRNYGYTF

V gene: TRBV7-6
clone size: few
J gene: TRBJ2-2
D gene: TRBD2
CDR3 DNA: TGTGCCAGCAGCTTAGAAGCGGGGGGTTTCTTGAACACCGGGGAGCTGTTTTTT
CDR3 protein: CASSLEAGGFLNTGELFF

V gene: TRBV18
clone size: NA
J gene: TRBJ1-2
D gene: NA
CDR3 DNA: TGTGCCAGCTCACCATCTATAGGGGATGGCTACACCTTC
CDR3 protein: CASSPSIGDGYTF

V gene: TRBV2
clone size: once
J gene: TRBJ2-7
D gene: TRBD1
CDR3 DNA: TGTGCCAGCGGGTTACCGGGACAGGGGGGCTACGAGCAGTACTTC
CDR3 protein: CASGLPGQGGYEQYF

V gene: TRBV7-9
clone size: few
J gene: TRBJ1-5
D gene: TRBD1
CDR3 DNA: TGTGCCAGCAGCTTAGCCGGACAGGTGAATCAGCCCCAGCATTTT
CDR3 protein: CASSLAGQVNQPQHF

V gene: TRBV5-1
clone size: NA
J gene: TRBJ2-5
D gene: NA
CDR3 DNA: TGCGCCAGCAGCTTGGGTACAGGTGAGACCCAGTACTTC
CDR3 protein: CASSLGTGETQYF

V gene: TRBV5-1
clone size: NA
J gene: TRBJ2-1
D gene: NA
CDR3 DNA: TGCGCCAGCAGCTTGGACACAGCCTACAATGAGCAGTTCTTC
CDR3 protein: CASSLDTAYNEQFF

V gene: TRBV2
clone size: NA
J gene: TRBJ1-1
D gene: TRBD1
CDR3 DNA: TGTGCCAGCAGTTCTCAGGGGGTCTGGGCTTTCTTT
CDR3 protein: CASSSQGVWAFF

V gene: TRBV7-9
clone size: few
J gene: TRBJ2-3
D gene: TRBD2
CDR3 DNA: TGTGCCAGCGGCTTAGCGGGAGGTGCAGATACGCAGTATTTT
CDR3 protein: CASGLAGGADTQYF

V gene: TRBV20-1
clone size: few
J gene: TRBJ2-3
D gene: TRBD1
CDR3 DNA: TGCAGTGCTAGACCCCGGGACAGGGCCACAGATACGCAGTATTTT
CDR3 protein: CSARPRDRATDTQYF

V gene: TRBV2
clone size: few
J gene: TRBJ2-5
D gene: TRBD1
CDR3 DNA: TGTGCCAGCAGTCCCAGGGGGGAGACCCAGTACTTC
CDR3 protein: CASSPRGETQYF

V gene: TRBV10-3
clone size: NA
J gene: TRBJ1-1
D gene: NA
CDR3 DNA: TGTGCCATCAGTCAAATACAGAACACTGAAGCTTTCTTT
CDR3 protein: CAISQIQNTEAFF

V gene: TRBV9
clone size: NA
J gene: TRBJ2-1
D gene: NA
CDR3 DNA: TGTGCCAGCAGCCCTTCCGGGACGGCGGCCAGTGAGCAGTTCTTC
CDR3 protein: CASSPSGTAASEQFF

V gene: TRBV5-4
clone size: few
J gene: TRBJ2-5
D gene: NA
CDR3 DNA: TGTGCCAGCAGCTTCATATCTGCGACAAATCAAGAGACCCAGTACTTC
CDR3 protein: CASSFISATNQETQYF

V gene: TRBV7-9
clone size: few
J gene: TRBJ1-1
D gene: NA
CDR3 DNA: TGTGCCAGCAGCTTAGTTTACAGGGTGAACACTGAAGCTTTCTTT
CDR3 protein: CASSLVYRVNTEAFF

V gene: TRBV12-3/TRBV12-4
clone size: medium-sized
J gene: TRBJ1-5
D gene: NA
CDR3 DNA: TGTGCCAGCAGTTTTAACGGCAGCCCCAATCAGCCCCAGCATTTT
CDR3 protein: CASSFNGSPNQPQHF

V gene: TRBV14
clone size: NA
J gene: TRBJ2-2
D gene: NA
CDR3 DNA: TGTGCCAGCAGCGCACATGCTTTGATCCTCCCCGGGGAGCTGTTTTTT
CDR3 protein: CASSAHALILPGELFF

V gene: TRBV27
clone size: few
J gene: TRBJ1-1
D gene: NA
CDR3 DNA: TGTGCCAGCAGTTTAAATTACGGGAGCACTGAAGCTTTCTTT
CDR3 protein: CASSLNYGSTEAFF

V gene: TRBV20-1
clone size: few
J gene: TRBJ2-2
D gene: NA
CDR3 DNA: TGCAGTGCTAGAGATGGGAGACAGATTACCGGGGAGCTGTTTTTT
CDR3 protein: CSARDGRQITGELFF

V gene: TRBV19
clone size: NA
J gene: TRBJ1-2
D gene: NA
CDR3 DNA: TGTGCCAGTAGTATAGGGAGAGGCTATGGCTACACCTTC
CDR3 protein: CASSIGRGYGYTF

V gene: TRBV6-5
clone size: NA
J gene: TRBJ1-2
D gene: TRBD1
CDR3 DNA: TGTGCCAGCAGTTACAGCCCAACAGGGGCAAATAACGGCTACACCTTC
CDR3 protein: CASSYSPTGANNGYTF

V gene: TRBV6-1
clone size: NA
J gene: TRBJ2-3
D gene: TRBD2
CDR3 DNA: TGTGCCAGCGGGGGGACTAGCGACAGGACGCAGTATTTT
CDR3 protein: CASGGTSDRTQYF

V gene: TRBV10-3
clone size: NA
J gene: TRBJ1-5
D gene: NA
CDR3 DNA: TGTGCCATCAGTGGAGGGGGAGATCAGCCCCAGCATTTT
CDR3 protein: CAISGGGDQPQHF

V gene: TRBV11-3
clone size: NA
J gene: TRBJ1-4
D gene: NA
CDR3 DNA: TGTGCCAGCAGCTTAGCCCGGTTTAGTGAAAAACTGTTTTTT
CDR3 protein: CASSLARFSEKLFF

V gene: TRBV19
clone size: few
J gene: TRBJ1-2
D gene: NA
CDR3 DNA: TGTGCCAGTACTCCACGGCCAGGCCACTATGGCTACACCTTC
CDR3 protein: CASTPRPGHYGYTF

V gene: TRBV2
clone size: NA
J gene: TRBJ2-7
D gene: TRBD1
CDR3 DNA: TGTGCCAGCAGTTTAGACAGGGACGAGCAGTACTTC
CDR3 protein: CASSLDRDEQYF

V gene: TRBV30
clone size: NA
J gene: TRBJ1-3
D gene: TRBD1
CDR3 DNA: TGTGCCTGGAGTCTCGGAGGGGGCAATGGAAACACCATATATTTT
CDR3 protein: CAWSLGGGNGNTIYF

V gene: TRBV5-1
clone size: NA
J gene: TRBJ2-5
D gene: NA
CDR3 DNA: TGCGCCAGCAGCCCGGGACTTTCGTACCAAGAGACCCAGTACTTC
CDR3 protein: CASSPGLSYQETQYF

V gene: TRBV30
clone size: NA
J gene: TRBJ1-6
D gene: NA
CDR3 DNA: TGTGCCTGGAGTGGGTTAAGCTCCTATAATTCACCCCTCCACTTT
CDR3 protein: CAWSGLSSYNSPLHF

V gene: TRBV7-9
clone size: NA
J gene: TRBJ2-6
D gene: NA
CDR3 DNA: TGTGCCATCCCCAGGGGGGGTGGGGCCAACGTCCTGACTTTC
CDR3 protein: CAIPRGGGANVLTF

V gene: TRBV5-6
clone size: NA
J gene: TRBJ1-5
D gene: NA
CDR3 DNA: TGTGCCAGCAGCTTGTCACAGGTGTGGCCCCAGCATTTT
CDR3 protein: CASSLSQVWPQHF

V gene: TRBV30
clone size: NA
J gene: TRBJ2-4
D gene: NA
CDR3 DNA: TGTGCCTGGAGTGTACAAGTTTGGGGGGCCAAGGGCATTCAGTACTTC
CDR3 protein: CAWSVQVWGAKGIQYF

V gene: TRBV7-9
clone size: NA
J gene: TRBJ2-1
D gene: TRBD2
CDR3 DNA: TGTGCCAGCAGCCCAACGGGACTAGCGGGGGGCTGGAATGAGCAGTTCTTC
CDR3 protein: CASSPTGLAGGWNEQFF

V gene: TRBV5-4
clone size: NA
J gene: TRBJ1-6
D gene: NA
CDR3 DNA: TGTGCCAGCAGTTCCAGGGTGTGGAATTCACCCCTCCACTTT
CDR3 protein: CASSSRVWNSPLHF

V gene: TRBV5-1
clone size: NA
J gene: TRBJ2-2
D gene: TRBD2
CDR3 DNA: TGCGCCAGCAGCTTGCAACTAGCGGGGAACACCGGGGAGCTGTTTTTT
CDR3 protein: CASSLQLAGNTGELFF

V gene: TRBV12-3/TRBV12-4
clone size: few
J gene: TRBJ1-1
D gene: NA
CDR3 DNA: TGTGCCAGCACGCGCGAGGGAGGGAACACTGAAGCTTTCTTT
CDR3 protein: CASTREGGNTEAFF

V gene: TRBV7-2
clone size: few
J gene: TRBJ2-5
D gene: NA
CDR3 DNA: TGTGCCAGCAGCCCTCCGGGACCGAGGGCCCAGTACTTC
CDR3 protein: CASSPPGPRAQYF

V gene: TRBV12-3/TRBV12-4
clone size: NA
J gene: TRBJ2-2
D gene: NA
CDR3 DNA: TGTGCCACCCTAGGTAGCCCCAACGGGGAGCTGTTTTTT
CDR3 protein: CATLGSPNGELFF

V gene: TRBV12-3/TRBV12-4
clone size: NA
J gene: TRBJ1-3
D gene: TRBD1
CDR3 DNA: TGTGCCAGCAGGACGGCCGGGACAGCTGGAAACACCATATATTTT
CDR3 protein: CASRTAGTAGNTIYF

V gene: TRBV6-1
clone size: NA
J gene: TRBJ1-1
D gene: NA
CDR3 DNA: TGTGCCAGCAGAATAACGACAGCAAGAACTGAAGCTTTCTTT
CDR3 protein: CASRITTARTEAFF

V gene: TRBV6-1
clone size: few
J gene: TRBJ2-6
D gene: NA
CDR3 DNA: TGTGCCAGCAGGACAATATACAGGTTGGGCGGGGCCAACGTCCTGACTTTC
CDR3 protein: CASRTIYRLGGANVLTF

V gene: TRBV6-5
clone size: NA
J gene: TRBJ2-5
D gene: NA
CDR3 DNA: TGTGCCAGCAGTTACCCCAAAGAGACCCAGTACTTC
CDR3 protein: CASSYPKETQYF

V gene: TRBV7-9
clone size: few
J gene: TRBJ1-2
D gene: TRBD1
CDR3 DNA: TGTGCCAGCAGCTCATGGCCAGGACAGGGAGAGTCTGGCTACACCTTC
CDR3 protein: CASSSWPGQGESGYTF

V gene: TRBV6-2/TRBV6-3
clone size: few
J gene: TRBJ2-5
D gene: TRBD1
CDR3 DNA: TGTGCCAGCAGTCCCGGGGACAGAATCAAAGAGACCCAGTACTTC
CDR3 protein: CASSPGDRIKETQYF

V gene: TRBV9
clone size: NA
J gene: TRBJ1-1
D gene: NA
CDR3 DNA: TGTGCCAGCAGCGTAGAGGGCAGGTCGGCTGAAGCTTTCTTT
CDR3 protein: CASSVEGRSAEAFF

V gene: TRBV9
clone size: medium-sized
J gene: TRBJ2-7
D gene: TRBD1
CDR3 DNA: TGTGCCAGCAGCGTTGGGACAGGGGGATCCGAGCAGTACTTC
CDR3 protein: CASSVGTGGSEQYF

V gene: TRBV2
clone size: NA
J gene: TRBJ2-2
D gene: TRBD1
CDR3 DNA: TGTGCCAGCAGTGATCTACAGGGGGCCTCGAACACCGGGGAGCTGTTTTTT
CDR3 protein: CASSDLQGASNTGELFF

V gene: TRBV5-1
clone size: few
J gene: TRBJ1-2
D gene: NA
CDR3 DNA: TGCGCCAGCAGCTCGCTGACAGAGGACTATGGCTACACCTTC
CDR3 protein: CASSSLTEDYGYTF

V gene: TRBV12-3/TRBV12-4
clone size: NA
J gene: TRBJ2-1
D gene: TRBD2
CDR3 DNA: TGTGCCAGCAGTCCCCGGACTAGCGGGGGGGCGGATGAGCAGTTCTTC
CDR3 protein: CASSPRTSGGADEQFF

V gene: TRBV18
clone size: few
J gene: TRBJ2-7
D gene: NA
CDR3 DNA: TGTGCCAGCTCACGAGGTAGCTCCTACGAGCAGTACTTC
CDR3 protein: CASSRGSSYEQYF